This T cell receptor beta chain emerged from a study of shared clonotypes between healthy human individuals. Findings of the study overall: Measured sharing among donors was expected to vary with sequencing depth. Incomplete sequencing of sorted subsets was indicated by rarefaction despite large depth. Naive CD4 clonotypes overlapped across a handful of donors at approximately 5%.

Libraries were prepared by immunoSEQ multiplex PCR; TCRdb keeps only in-frame clonotypes and omits some of them. The table records 2 million to 2.5 million clones, 85% to 95% of them present only once. This clone was counted once. Its matching antigen is unknown. Trimming took off 1 base at V and 10 bases at J, with 9 bases between the two ends. CDR1 and CDR2 (germline): SGHDT, YYEEEE. CDR3 length: 12 residues. Naive CD8 cells, CD45RO-negative and positively selected for CCR7, excluded terminally differentiated effector memory CD45RA+ cells. Every donor, a Caucasian adult, lived in Nashville, Tennessee.

The J gene is TRBJ2-1, the V gene TRBV5-6; D is unresolved. The source material was naive CD8+ T cells sorted from blood. The sequence was obtained from a young man in good health. This CDR3 reads CASSLSLGEQFF. The CDR3 nucleotides read TGTGCCAGCAGCTTGAGCCTTGGGGAGCAGTTCTTC.